These T cell receptor beta chains were read from a single sample in a study of T and B cells in COVID-19 patients. Each CDR3 protein is one row after TCRdb ran MiXCR on the multiplex PCR reads. The repertoire holds about 22,000 distinct CDR3 sequences, with 25% to 30% as singletons. The specimen sequenced was blood. The receptors stem from a human donor who had recovered from COVID-19. Both conserved end residues are part of each CDR3. The D gene is left open where the match is weak. Clone sizes are given selectively: once, few, many, or a class where the clone is expanded.

D gene: .
J gene: TRBJ1-6
clone size: .
V gene: TRBV5-1
CDR3 protein: CASSLDGNSPLHF
CDR3 DNA: TGCGCCAGCAGCTTGGACGGTAATTCACCCCTCCACTTT

D gene: .
J gene: TRBJ2-7
clone size: .
V gene: TRBV27
CDR3 protein: CASSPDISYEQYF
CDR3 DNA: TGTGCCAGCAGTCCGGACATTTCCTACGAGCAGTACTTC

D gene: .
J gene: TRBJ1-6
clone size: many
V gene: TRBV19
CDR3 protein: CASSIAGHNSPLHF
CDR3 DNA: TGTGCCAGTAGTATCGCCGGGCATAATTCACCCCTCCACTTT

D gene: TRBD1
J gene: TRBJ2-7
clone size: few
V gene: TRBV6-1
CDR3 protein: CASTDRGPYEQYF
CDR3 DNA: TGTGCCAGCACCGACAGGGGTCCCTACGAGCAGTACTTC

D gene: .
J gene: TRBJ2-5
clone size: .
V gene: TRBV7-6
CDR3 protein: CASSLTGSETQYF
CDR3 DNA: TGTGCCAGCAGCTTGACAGGTTCAGAGACCCAGTACTTC

D gene: .
J gene: TRBJ1-3
clone size: few
V gene: TRBV6-2/TRBV6-3
CDR3 protein: CASRPGDTAGNTIYF
CDR3 DNA: TGTGCCAGCAGACCTGGGGACACCGCTGGAAACACCATATATTTT

D gene: .
J gene: TRBJ2-2
clone size: .
V gene: TRBV5-5
CDR3 protein: CASSLGGLITGELFF
CDR3 DNA: TGTGCCAGCAGCTTGGGGGGACTGATCACCGGGGAGCTGTTTTTT

D gene: .
J gene: TRBJ2-7
clone size: .
V gene: TRBV6-1
CDR3 protein: CASSPRDASSYEQYF
CDR3 DNA: TGTGCCAGCAGTCCAAGAGACGCGAGCTCCTACGAGCAGTACTTC

D gene: TRBD2
J gene: TRBJ2-1
clone size: few
V gene: TRBV6-5
CDR3 protein: CASSLPGGWNEQFF
CDR3 DNA: TGTGCCAGCAGTTTGCCGGGGGGGTGGAATGAGCAGTTCTTC

D gene: .
J gene: TRBJ2-3
clone size: .
V gene: TRBV4-2
CDR3 protein: CASSQRETSSRDTQYF
CDR3 DNA: TGTGCCAGCAGCCAAAGGGAGACTAGTTCAAGGGATACGCAGTATTTT

D gene: .
J gene: TRBJ1-1
clone size: few
V gene: TRBV6-6
CDR3 protein: CASDDRVNTEAFF
CDR3 DNA: TGTGCCAGCGACGACAGAGTGAACACTGAAGCTTTCTTT

D gene: TRBD1
J gene: TRBJ2-2
clone size: .
V gene: TRBV18
CDR3 protein: CASSPRQGTTGELFF
CDR3 DNA: TGTGCCAGCTCACCACGACAGGGGACCACCGGGGAGCTGTTTTTT

D gene: .
J gene: TRBJ1-2
clone size: .
V gene: TRBV5-1
CDR3 protein: CASSLNDNYGYTF
CDR3 DNA: TGCGCCAGCAGCTTGAACGATAACTATGGCTACACCTTC

D gene: .
J gene: TRBJ2-5
clone size: .
V gene: TRBV7-2
CDR3 protein: CASSLRTQETQYF
CDR3 DNA: TGTGCCAGCAGCTTACGTACTCAAGAGACCCAGTACTTC

D gene: .
J gene: TRBJ2-1
clone size: .
V gene: TRBV11-2
CDR3 protein: CASSLGGGGNEQFF
CDR3 DNA: TGTGCCAGCAGCCTAGGGGGGGGAGGGAATGAGCAGTTCTTC

D gene: TRBD1
J gene: TRBJ1-6
clone size: few
V gene: TRBV12-3/TRBV12-4
CDR3 protein: CASSPGTGGNSPLHF
CDR3 DNA: TGTGCCAGCAGTCCCGGGACAGGGGGTAATTCACCCCTCCACTTT

D gene: TRBD1
J gene: TRBJ2-7
clone size: .
V gene: TRBV6-6
CDR3 protein: CASSSTGQGAHEQYF
CDR3 DNA: TGTGCCAGCAGTTCGACTGGACAGGGGGCCCACGAGCAGTACTTC

D gene: TRBD1
J gene: TRBJ2-7
clone size: .
V gene: TRBV13
CDR3 protein: CASLNPGTATYEQYF
CDR3 DNA: TGTGCCAGCTTAAACCCCGGGACAGCGACCTACGAGCAGTACTTC

D gene: TRBD2
J gene: TRBJ2-7
clone size: .
V gene: TRBV5-5
CDR3 protein: CASSHRTSGVSSYEQYF
CDR3 DNA: TGCGCCAGCAGCCACCGGACTAGCGGGGTGAGCTCCTACGAGCAGTACTTC

D gene: TRBD1
J gene: TRBJ2-6
clone size: .
V gene: TRBV12-3/TRBV12-4
CDR3 protein: CASTDRGGGSGANVLTF
CDR3 DNA: TGTGCCAGCACCGACAGGGGTGGAGGCTCTGGGGCCAACGTCCTGACTTTC

D gene: TRBD2
J gene: TRBJ2-7
clone size: .
V gene: TRBV7-4
CDR3 protein: CASSGGRSEREGPEQYF
CDR3 DNA: TGTGCCAGCAGCGGGGGCCGGTCGGAGCGGGAGGGCCCCGAGCAGTACTTC

D gene: .
J gene: TRBJ1-2
clone size: once
V gene: TRBV5-5
CDR3 protein: CASSLGTEGYGYTF
CDR3 DNA: TGTGCCAGCAGCTTGGGGACCGAGGGCTATGGCTACACCTTC

D gene: .
J gene: TRBJ2-7
clone size: once
V gene: TRBV18
CDR3 protein: CASSPRSGVDEQYF
CDR3 DNA: TGTGCCAGCTCACCACGGTCAGGGGTTGACGAGCAGTACTTC

D gene: TRBD1
J gene: TRBJ1-5
clone size: .
V gene: TRBV19
CDR3 protein: CASSTDRGRAGQPQHF
CDR3 DNA: TGTGCCAGTAGTACGGACAGGGGGCGAGCGGGTCAGCCCCAGCATTTT

D gene: .
J gene: TRBJ2-7
clone size: .
V gene: TRBV7-9
CDR3 protein: CASSLRSETAIYEQYF
CDR3 DNA: TGTGCCAGCAGCTTAAGGTCTGAGACAGCGATATACGAGCAGTACTTC

D gene: TRBD2
J gene: TRBJ2-3
clone size: .
V gene: TRBV5-6
CDR3 protein: CASSLGLAGAPDTQYF
CDR3 DNA: TGTGCCAGCAGCCTCGGACTAGCGGGGGCCCCAGATACGCAGTATTTT

D gene: TRBD2
J gene: TRBJ2-1
clone size: many
V gene: TRBV27
CDR3 protein: CASSGLAQGEQFF
CDR3 DNA: TGTGCCAGCAGTGGACTAGCACAGGGTGAGCAGTTCTTC

D gene: TRBD1
J gene: TRBJ1-2
clone size: .
V gene: TRBV12-3/TRBV12-4
CDR3 protein: CASSSKYGQGGYTF
CDR3 DNA: TGTGCCAGCAGTTCGAAATACGGACAGGGTGGCTACACCTTC

D gene: .
J gene: TRBJ1-1
clone size: few
V gene: TRBV5-4
CDR3 protein: CASSFSRQGNTEAFF
CDR3 DNA: TGTGCCAGCAGCTTTTCTAGGCAGGGGAACACTGAAGCTTTCTTT

D gene: .
J gene: TRBJ2-7
clone size: medium-sized
V gene: TRBV19
CDR3 protein: CASRGELTGNEQYF
CDR3 DNA: TGTGCCAGTAGGGGGGAGCTAACCGGGAACGAGCAGTACTTC